The entry below gives a single TCR beta chain sequence along with its context. Its specificity is not known. The CDR3 contains 18 residues. Germline V gene lookup returns CDR1 KGHDR and CDR2 SFDVKD. These data come from a study of T cells expressing NK-cell markers. Background on the study: Researchers got TCR beta repertoires out of sorted CD3+CD56+NKG2C+, CD3+CD56+NKG2C- and CD3+CD56-NKG2C+ T cells. Sequenced donors, eight in total, included seven who were HCMV-seropositive and one who was seronegative.

cDNA encoding TCR beta was synthesized via 5'RACE template switching incorporating UMIs. TCRdb re-called the 5' RACE reads and shows each CDR3 protein once, DNA omitted. This sample's table has 200,000 to 300,000 distinct CDR3 sequences. Study outcomes and limitations: The share of CD8+ T cells held by dominant NKG2C+ clonotypes was about 1.0-8% in about six donors.

The sequence derives from a man aged 18 to 30 in good health. V gene TRBV24-1 combines with J gene TRBJ2-2; TCRdb reports TRBD1, a call that lacks DNA to check it against. Specimen: blood T cells: a sorted CD56 or NKG2C T cell subset, CD4+ or CD8+ T cells, or bulk PBMC T cells (not recorded which). The CDR3 here is CATSAHQGQGANTGELFF.